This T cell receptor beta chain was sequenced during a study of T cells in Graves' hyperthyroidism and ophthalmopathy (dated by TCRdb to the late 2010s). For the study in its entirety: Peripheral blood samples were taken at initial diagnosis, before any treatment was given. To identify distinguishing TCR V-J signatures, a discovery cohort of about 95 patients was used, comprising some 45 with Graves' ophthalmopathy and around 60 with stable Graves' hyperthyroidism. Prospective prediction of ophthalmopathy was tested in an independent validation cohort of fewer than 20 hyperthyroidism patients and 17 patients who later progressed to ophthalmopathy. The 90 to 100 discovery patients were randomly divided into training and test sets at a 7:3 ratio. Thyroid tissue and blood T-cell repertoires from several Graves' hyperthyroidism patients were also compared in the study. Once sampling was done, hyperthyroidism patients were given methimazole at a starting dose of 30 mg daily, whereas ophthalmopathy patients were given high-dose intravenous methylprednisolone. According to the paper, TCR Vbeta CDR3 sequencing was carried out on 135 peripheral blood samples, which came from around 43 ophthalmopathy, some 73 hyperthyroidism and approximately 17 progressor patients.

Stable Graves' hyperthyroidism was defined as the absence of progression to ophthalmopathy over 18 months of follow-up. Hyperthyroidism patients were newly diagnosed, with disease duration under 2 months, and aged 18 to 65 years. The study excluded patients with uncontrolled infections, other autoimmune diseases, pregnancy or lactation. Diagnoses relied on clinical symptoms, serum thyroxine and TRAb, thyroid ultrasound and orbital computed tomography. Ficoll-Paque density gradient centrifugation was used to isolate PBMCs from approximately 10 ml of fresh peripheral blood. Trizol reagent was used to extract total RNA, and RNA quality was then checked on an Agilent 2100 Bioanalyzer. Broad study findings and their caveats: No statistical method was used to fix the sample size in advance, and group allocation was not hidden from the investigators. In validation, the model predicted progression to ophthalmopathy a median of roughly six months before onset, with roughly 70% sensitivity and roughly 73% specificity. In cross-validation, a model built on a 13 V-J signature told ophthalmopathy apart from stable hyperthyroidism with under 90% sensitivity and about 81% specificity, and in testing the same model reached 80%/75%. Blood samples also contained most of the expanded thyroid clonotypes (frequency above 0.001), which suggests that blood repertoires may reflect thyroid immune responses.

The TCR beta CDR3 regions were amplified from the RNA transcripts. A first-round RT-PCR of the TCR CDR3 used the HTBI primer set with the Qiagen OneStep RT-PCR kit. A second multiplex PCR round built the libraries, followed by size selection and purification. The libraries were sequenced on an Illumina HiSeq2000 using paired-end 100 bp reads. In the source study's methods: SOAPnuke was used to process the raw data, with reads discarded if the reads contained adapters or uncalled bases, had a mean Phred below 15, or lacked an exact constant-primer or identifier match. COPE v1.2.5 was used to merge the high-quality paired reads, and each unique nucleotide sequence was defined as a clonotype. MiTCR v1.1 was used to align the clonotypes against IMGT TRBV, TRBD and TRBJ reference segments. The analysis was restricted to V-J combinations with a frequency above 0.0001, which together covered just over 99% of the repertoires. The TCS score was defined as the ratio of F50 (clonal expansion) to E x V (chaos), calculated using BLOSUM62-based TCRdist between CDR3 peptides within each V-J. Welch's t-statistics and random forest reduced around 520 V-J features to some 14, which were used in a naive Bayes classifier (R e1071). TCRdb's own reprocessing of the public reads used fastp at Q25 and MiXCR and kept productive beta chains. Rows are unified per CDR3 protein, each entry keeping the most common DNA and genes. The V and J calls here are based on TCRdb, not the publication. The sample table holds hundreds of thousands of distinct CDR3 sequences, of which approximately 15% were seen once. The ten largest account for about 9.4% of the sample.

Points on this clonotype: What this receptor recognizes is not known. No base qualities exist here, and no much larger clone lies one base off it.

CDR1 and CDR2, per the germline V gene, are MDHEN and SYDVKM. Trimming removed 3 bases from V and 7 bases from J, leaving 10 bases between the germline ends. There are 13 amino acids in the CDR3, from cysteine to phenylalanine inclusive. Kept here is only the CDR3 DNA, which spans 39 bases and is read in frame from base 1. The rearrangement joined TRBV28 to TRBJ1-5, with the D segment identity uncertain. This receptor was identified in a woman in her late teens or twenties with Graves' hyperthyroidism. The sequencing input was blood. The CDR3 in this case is CASSFYDGQPQHF. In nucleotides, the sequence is TGTGCCAGCAGTTTCTATGACGGCCAGCCCCAGCATTTT.